The rows below give T cell receptor beta chains drawn from one sample of a study of beta chain features in type 1 diabetes. Method: immunoSEQ multiplex PCR; TCRdb's copy keeps in-frame clones and lacks some. The sample includes a few hundred thousand clones, approximately 16% seen only once; the top ten take more than 0.015%. What was sequenced was naive CD4+ T cells from blood. These receptors all come from a woman aged 18-29 years in good health. Both conserved end residues are trimmed from each CDR3. D genes are given only for firm matches.

>NA|TRBV7-9|TRBJ2-1
ASSPGGNHEQF
>NA|TRBV29-1|TRBJ2-3
SVSGTDTQY
>NA|TRBV28|TRBJ2-1
ASSLTAGRNEQF
>TRBD1|TRBV30|TRBJ1-4
AWSSGQASGEKLF
>NA|TRBV20-1|TRBJ1-1
SARLEEAF
>NA|TRBV29-1|TRBJ2-1
SVGLLYNEQF
>TRBD2|TRBV30|TRBJ2-1
ACSSGTSGLYNEQF
>NA|TRBV5-1|TRBJ2-3
ASSPVRDTDTQY
>TRBD1|TRBV30|TRBJ2-1
AWSGPGQEYNEQF
>NA|TRBV7-8|TRBJ1-2
ASSLVTGSNYGYT
>NA|TRBV6-6|TRBJ2-1
ASSLSGRDAF
>TRBD2|TRBV7-6|TRBJ2-1
ASSSPGTSMDEQF
>TRBD1|TRBV25-1|TRBJ1-3
ASSEWTGYSGNTIY
>NA|TRBV6-5|TRBJ2-5
ASSYGAQETQY
>NA|TRBV28|TRBJ1-2
ASSRTWEGYT
>TRBD1|TRBV19|TRBJ1-1
ASSRDRNTEAF
>NA|TRBV7-9|TRBJ1-2
ASSFRGAGGYT
>TRBD1|TRBV15|TRBJ1-5
ATSTRTGVSPNQPQH
>TRBD1|TRBV25-1|TRBJ1-5
ASSAGDRENQPQH
>NA|TRBV5-4|TRBJ1-2
ASSMEGTRGYGYT
>TRBD1|TRBV7-9|TRBJ1-2
ASSRTGVPYGYT
>TRBD2|TRBV5-4|TRBJ2-2
ASSLSGSNRELF
>TRBD1|TRBV25-1|TRBJ1-1
ASSESGRGQTEAF
>TRBD2|TRBV10-3|TRBJ2-3
AIRLTSGSADTQY
>TRBD1|TRBV28|TRBJ1-3
ASSLNTGTASGNTIY
>TRBD1|TRBV14|TRBJ2-7
ASSRQGGTVEQY
>NA|TRBV6-5|TRBJ2-7
ASSYSTSASYEQY
>TRBD2|TRBV30|TRBJ2-7
AWNPSGPYEQY
>NA|TRBV6-6|TRBJ1-2
ASSQLQGDYGYT
>NA|TRBV6-5|TRBJ1-5
ASSYSGGNQPQH
>TRBD2|TRBV5-1|TRBJ2-2
ASASPRDYRTGELF
>NA|TRBV30|TRBJ1-5
AWSVSGNQPQH
>NA|TRBV7-2|TRBJ1-1
ASRRRMNTEAF
>TRBD2|TRBV30|TRBJ2-5
AWSSGLAGETQY
>TRBD1|TRBV2|TRBJ1-2
ASHLDRGMDYGYT
>TRBD1|TRBV19|TRBJ2-6
ASSSRDRYSGANVLT
>TRBD1|TRBV6-1|TRBJ1-4
ASSVQTGGKDEKLF
>TRBD1|TRBV15|TRBJ2-1
ATSRAVRDRGLHEQF
>NA|TRBV7-2|TRBJ1-5
ASSLDTFNQPQH
>TRBD1|TRBV10-3|TRBJ2-7
AISESRDRAYEQY
>NA|TRBV29-1|TRBJ2-7
SVGGPTATVYEQY
>NA|TRBV14|TRBJ1-1
ASSQVGVLGLGAF
>NA|TRBV11-2|TRBJ2-2
ASSLFHEAGELF
>NA|TRBV7-2|TRBJ1-1
ASSSLLQGMNTEAF
>TRBD1|TRBV7-8|TRBJ1-4
ASSLGVVGTAEKLF
>TRBD2|TRBV27|TRBJ2-1
ASRLRSGTKGF
>TRBD2|TRBV27|TRBJ2-3
ASSLYAGATDTQY
>NA|TRBV11-3|TRBJ2-2
ASSRGYTGELF
>NA|TRBV30|TRBJ1-2
AWSPPGHRGYT
>TRBD1|TRBV14|TRBJ1-1
ASSLQPGQGPNTEAF
>TRBD2|TRBV7-9|TRBJ2-1
ASNSGNSYNEQF
>TRBD2|TRBV29-1|TRBJ2-7
SVASQGGSFYEQY
>NA|TRBV29-1|TRBJ2-2
SVGDTGELF